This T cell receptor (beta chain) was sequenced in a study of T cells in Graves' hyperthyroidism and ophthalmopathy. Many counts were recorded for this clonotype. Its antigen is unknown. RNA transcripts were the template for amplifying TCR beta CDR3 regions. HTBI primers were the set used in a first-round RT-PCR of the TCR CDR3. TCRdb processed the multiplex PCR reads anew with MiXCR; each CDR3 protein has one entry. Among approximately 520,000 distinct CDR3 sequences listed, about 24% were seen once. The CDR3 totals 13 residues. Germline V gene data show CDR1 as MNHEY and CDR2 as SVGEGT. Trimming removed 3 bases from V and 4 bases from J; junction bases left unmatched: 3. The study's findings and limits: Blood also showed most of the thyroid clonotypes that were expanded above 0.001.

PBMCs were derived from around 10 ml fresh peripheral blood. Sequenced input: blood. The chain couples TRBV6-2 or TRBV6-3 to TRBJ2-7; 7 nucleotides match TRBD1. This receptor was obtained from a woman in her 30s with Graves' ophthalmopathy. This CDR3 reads CASSYPQGYEQYF. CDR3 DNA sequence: TGTGCCAGCAGTTATCCACAGGGGTACGAGCAGTACTTC.